This T cell receptor beta chain emerged from a study of cytomegalovirus exposure and HLA in healthy donors. V lost 8 bases and J 0 bases, leaving 11 bases between the germline ends. The CDR3 contains 14 residues. Germline V gives CDR1 PRHDT, CDR2 FYEKMQ (reference sequence). The PCR contained 60 Vbeta and 13 Jbeta primers. The protocol was immunoSEQ multiplex PCR, while the TCRdb copy is restricted to in-frame clones and leaves out a portion. Seen here are roughly 180,000 clones, about 9% observed once, and the top ten hold 1% to 1.5%. The V and J genes are TRBV13 and TRBJ2-1; D is ambiguous. Specimen: PBMCs. The sequence was collected from a woman in her thirties in good health and CMV-seropositive. Here the CDR3 DNA reads TGTGCCAGCGCCCCCGGTGGCTCCTACAATGAGCAGTTCTTC. It specifies CASAPGGSYNEQFF.